This paragraph reports one T cell receptor (beta chain). Its matching antigen is unknown. Between the trimmed V and J ends, which lost 4 bases and 7 bases, there was a span of 15 bases. The CDR3 is 14 residues long. CDR1 and CDR2 from the germline V gene are SGHDT and YYEEEE. Samples with a second dose at about 4 or about 12 weeks were pooled together. The assay was immunoSEQ multiplex PCR, and TCRdb's table has in-frame clones only and misses some. The sample records roughly 180,000 clones, roughly 92% being singletons. The sample originates from a study of T cell responses to AZD1222 COVID-19 vaccine. Notes on the study in general: Only a handful of AZD1222 recipients were seropositive at baseline.

The starting material was peripheral blood, obtained 28 days after the second AZD1222 dose. The sequence was obtained from an adult who received the AZD1222 COVID-19 vaccine. The V gene is TRBV5-6, the J gene TRBJ1-5, with D hard to call. Here the CDR3 DNA reads TGTGCCAGCAGCGTAGCCCAGTCCGGGCAGCCCCAGCATTTT. Its protein is CASSVAQSGQPQHF.